The rows below give T cell receptor beta chains drawn from one sample of a study of cytomegalovirus exposure and HLA in healthy donors. The protocol was immunoSEQ multiplex PCR, while the TCRdb copy is restricted to in-frame clones and leaves out a portion. The sample includes some 150,000 clones, roughly 80% of them seen just once. The sample comprised PBMCs. These receptors all come from a middle-aged man in good health and CMV-seropositive. The CDR3 runs from the conserved cysteine through the conserved F or W. D genes are given only for firm matches. Clone size, where shown, is once, few, many, or a class for clones that have expanded.

d_call	v_call	j_call	clone_size	cdr3_aa	cdr3_nt
NA	TRBV19	TRBJ1-2	NA	CASSIASNGYTF	TGTGCCAGTAGTATAGCTTCTAATGGCTACACCTTC
NA	TRBV28	TRBJ2-2	NA	CASSIDSTNTGELFF	TGTGCCAGCAGTATCGACAGTACGAACACCGGGGAGCTGTTTTTT
NA	TRBV6-6	TRBJ1-1	NA	CASRRQENTEAFF	TGTGCCAGCAGGCGACAGGAGAACACTGAAGCTTTCTTT
NA	TRBV7-2	TRBJ1-3	NA	CASSLVSGESGGNTIYF	TGTGCCAGCAGCTTAGTAAGCGGGGAGTCGGGTGGAAACACCATATATTTT
NA	TRBV9	TRBJ2-3	NA	CASRGQFTDTQYF	TGTGCCAGCAGGGGACAATTCACAGATACGCAGTATTTT
TRBD2	TRBV6-4	TRBJ2-7	NA	CASIGGGPYEQYF	TGTGCCAGCATCGGGGGGGGTCCCTACGAGCAGTACTTC
NA	TRBV29-1	TRBJ2-6	NA	CSVELADSGANVLTF	TGCAGCGTTGAATTGGCGGATTCTGGGGCCAACGTCCTGACTTTC
TRBD1	TRBV4-3	TRBJ2-2	NA	CASSQVETGGSGELFF	TGCGCCAGCAGCCAAGTAGAGACAGGGGGGTCCGGGGAGCTGTTTTTT
TRBD2	TRBV4-3	TRBJ2-1	NA	CASSQFTTSGGRMGEQFF	TGCGCCAGCAGCCAATTCACCACTAGCGGGGGGCGTATGGGTGAGCAGTTCTTC
TRBD1	TRBV5-1	TRBJ2-7	NA	CASSPDRGVGEQYF	TGCGCCAGCAGCCCTGACAGGGGGGTCGGCGAGCAGTACTTC
NA	TRBV6-5	TRBJ2-3	few	CASSATYSTDTQYF	TGTGCCAGCAGCGCGACATACAGCACAGATACGCAGTATTTT
NA	TRBV28	TRBJ1-1	NA	CEAGLRGTEAFF	TGTGAGGCAGGACTAAGAGGCACTGAAGCTTTCTTT
TRBD2	TRBV7-9	TRBJ2-1	NA	CASSLERESGNEQFF	TGTGCCAGCAGCTTAGAGCGGGAGAGCGGCAATGAGCAGTTCTTC
TRBD1	TRBV2	TRBJ1-6	NA	CASRGTANNSPLHF	TGTGCCAGCAGGGGGACAGCGAATAATTCACCCCTCCACTTT
TRBD1	TRBV6-5	TRBJ2-7	NA	CASSYSWTGGHEQYF	TGTGCCAGCAGTTACTCGTGGACAGGGGGCCACGAGCAGTACTTC
TRBD2	TRBV4-3	TRBJ2-6	NA	CASSAVLAGVGGANVLTF	TGCGCCAGCAGCGCCGTACTAGCGGGAGTAGGCGGGGCCAACGTCCTGACTTTC
TRBD2	TRBV2	TRBJ2-7	NA	CASSREAGAVEQYF	TGTGCCAGCTCACGAGAGGCGGGAGCAGTTGAGCAGTACTTC
NA	TRBV27	TRBJ2-7	NA	CASSPAGLASLEQYF	TGTGCCAGCAGTCCAGCCGGGCTAGCGTCCCTCGAGCAGTACTTC
TRBD2	TRBV28	TRBJ2-1	NA	CASSFSGREYNEQFF	TGTGCCAGCAGTTTTAGTGGGAGGGAATACAATGAGCAGTTCTTC
TRBD2	TRBV6-5	TRBJ2-7	NA	CASRLAGAPLVRQYF	TGTGCCAGCAGACTAGCGGGGGCCCCTCTGGTCCGGCAGTACTTC
NA	TRBV28	TRBJ2-7	NA	CASTGIDYEQYF	TGTGCCAGCACAGGGATTGACTACGAGCAGTACTTC
TRBD2	TRBV7-9	TRBJ2-1	NA	CASSLVERGNEQFF	TGTGCCAGCAGCTTAGTGGAGCGGGGCAATGAGCAGTTCTTC
NA	TRBV11-3	TRBJ2-5	NA	CASSSGLTTTQYF	TGTGCCAGCAGCTCGGGACTTACTACGACCCAGTACTTC
NA	TRBV11-3	TRBJ1-3	NA	CASSFGGASGNTIYF	TGTGCCAGCAGCTTCGGGGGAGCGTCAGGGAACACCATATATTTT
TRBD2	TRBV6-4	TRBJ2-1	NA	CASSKLAGADNEQFF	TGTGCCAGCAGCAAACTAGCGGGAGCGGACAATGAGCAGTTCTTC
NA	TRBV11-1	TRBJ2-3	NA	CASSLGGTDTQYF	TGTGCCAGCAGCTTAGGAGGCACAGATACGCAGTATTTT
TRBD2	TRBV11-2	TRBJ2-7	NA	CASSSGLAGAPYEQYF	TGTGCCAGCAGCTCAGGACTAGCGGGAGCCCCCTACGAGCAGTACTTC
TRBD2	TRBV7-9	TRBJ2-3	NA	CASSRSGPTDTQYF	TGTGCCAGCAGCCGTAGCGGGCCCACAGATACGCAGTATTTT
NA	TRBV28	TRBJ2-2	NA	CASRPWFGGLDTGELFF	TGTGCCAGCAGACCCTGGTTCGGGGGGCTCGACACCGGGGAGCTGTTTTTT
TRBD2	TRBV29-1	TRBJ2-2	few	CSTHSGTSTGELFF	TGCAGCACCCACTCCGGGACTAGTACCGGGGAGCTGTTTTTT
TRBD1	TRBV2	TRBJ2-2	NA	CASTGQGAGELFF	TGTGCCAGCACGGGACAGGGAGCCGGGGAGCTGTTTTTT
TRBD1	TRBV6-5	TRBJ2-2	NA	CASRITGVGELFF	TGTGCCAGCAGAATAACAGGGGTCGGGGAGCTGTTTTTT
NA	TRBV28	TRBJ1-5	NA	CASSFPQGQYSNQPQHF	TGTGCCAGCAGTTTCCCACAGGGCCAATATAGCAATCAGCCCCAGCATTTT
NA	TRBV5-4	TRBJ2-3	NA	CASSFGVGSGTDTQYF	TGTGCCAGCAGCTTCGGGGTGGGGAGTGGCACAGATACGCAGTATTTT
NA	TRBV6-5	TRBJ1-2	NA	CASSYGGTDKQF	TGTGCCAGCAGTTACGGGGGGACGGACAAGCAATTC
NA	TRBV5-1	TRBJ2-6	NA	CASSSVRVGANVLTF	TGCGCCAGCAGCTCCGTCCGCGTTGGGGCCAACGTCCTGACTTTC
NA	TRBV6-4	TRBJ1-1	NA	CASTTYTDSTEAFF	TGTGCCAGCACCACATATACGGACAGTACTGAAGCTTTCTTT
TRBD1	TRBV7-3	TRBJ2-3	NA	CASSLTLGTDWGDTQYF	TGTGCCAGCAGCTTAACGTTAGGGACAGACTGGGGAGATACGCAGTATTTT
NA	TRBV21-1	TRBJ1-1	once	CASSRTRQGRAEAFF	TGTGCCAGCAGCAGGACCCGACAGGGGAGGGCTGAAGCTTTCTTT
NA	TRBV10-3	TRBJ2-7	NA	CAISDGGVTAYEQYF	TGTGCCATCAGTGATGGAGGGGTTACTGCCTACGAGCAGTACTTC
NA	TRBV4-1	TRBJ2-7	few	CASSPGEGMSSYEQYF	TGCGCCAGCAGCCCGGGAGAGGGGATGAGCTCCTACGAGCAGTACTTC
TRBD1	TRBV14	TRBJ1-1	NA	CASSPGTANTEAFF	TGTGCCAGCAGCCCCGGGACAGCGAACACTGAAGCTTTCTTT
NA	TRBV4-3	TRBJ1-6	NA	CASSQYRESPLHF	TGCGCCAGCAGCCAATACAGGGAGTCACCCCTCCACTTT
TRBD2	TRBV4-3	TRBJ2-1	NA	CASSQGSLAGYHEQFF	TGCGCCAGCAGCCAAGGGTCCCTAGCGGGATACCATGAGCAGTTCTTC
NA	TRBV5-1	TRBJ2-5	NA	CASTQVGGETQYF	TGCGCCAGCACTCAGGTGGGGGGAGAGACCCAGTACTTC
TRBD1	TRBV14	TRBJ1-3	NA	CASSRARDRSSGNTIYF	TGTGCCAGCAGCAGAGCCCGGGACAGAAGCTCTGGAAACACCATATATTTT
NA	TRBV6-6	TRBJ2-7	few	CASSYSAELSYEQYF	TGTGCCAGCAGTTACTCTGCTGAACTCTCCTACGAGCAGTACTTC
TRBD1	TRBV5-1	TRBJ2-5	NA	CASSRQGAGETQYF	TGCGCCAGCAGCAGACAGGGGGCGGGCGAGACCCAGTACTTC
TRBD1	TRBV9	TRBJ2-4	NA	CASSADRGLDIQYF	TGTGCCAGCAGCGCGGACAGGGGGCTGGACATTCAGTACTTC
TRBD1	TRBV28	TRBJ2-7	NA	CASTITTGGAYEQYF	TGTGCCAGCACAATTACCACAGGGGGTGCCTACGAGCAGTACTTC
TRBD1	TRBV19	TRBJ2-1	NA	CASRQGQSSYNEQFF	TGTGCCAGTAGGCAGGGACAGAGCTCCTACAATGAGCAGTTCTTC
NA	TRBV6-5	TRBJ2-7	NA	CASIKNWEQYF	TGTGCCAGCATTAAAAACTGGGAGCAGTACTTC
TRBD1	TRBV28	TRBJ1-1	NA	CASSRQGYTEAFF	TGTGCCAGCAGCCGACAGGGTTACACTGAAGCTTTCTTT